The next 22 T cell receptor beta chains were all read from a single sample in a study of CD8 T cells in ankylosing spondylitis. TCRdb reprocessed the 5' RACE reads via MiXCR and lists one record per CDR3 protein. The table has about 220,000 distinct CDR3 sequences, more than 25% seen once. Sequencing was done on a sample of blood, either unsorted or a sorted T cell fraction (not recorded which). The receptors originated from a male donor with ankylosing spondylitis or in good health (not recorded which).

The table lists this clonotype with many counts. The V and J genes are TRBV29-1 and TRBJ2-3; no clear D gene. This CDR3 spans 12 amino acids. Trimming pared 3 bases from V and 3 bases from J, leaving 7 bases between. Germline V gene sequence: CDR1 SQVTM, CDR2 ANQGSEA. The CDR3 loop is CSVDHSTDTQYF. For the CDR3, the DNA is TGCAGCGTTGACCACAGTACAGATACGCAGTATTTT.

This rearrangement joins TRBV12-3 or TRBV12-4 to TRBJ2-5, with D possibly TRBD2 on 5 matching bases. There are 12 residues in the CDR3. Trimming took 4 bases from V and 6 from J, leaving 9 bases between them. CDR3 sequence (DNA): TGTGCCAGCAGTTCGGACTCTCAGACCCAGTACTTC. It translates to CASSSDSQTQYF.

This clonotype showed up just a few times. In DNA, the CDR3 is TGCGCCAGCAGCGAGGGACTAGCGGGAGGGCCGAGTGAGACCCAGTACTTC. This codes for CASSEGLAGGPSETQYF. The chain links TRBV5-1 to TRBJ2-5; 16 nucleotides align to TRBD2. Germline-derived CDR1 and CDR2 are SGHRS and YFSETQ. The J segment lost 5 bases and the V segment lost 4 bases, leaving 8 bases of the junction unmatched. The CDR3 spans 17 residues.

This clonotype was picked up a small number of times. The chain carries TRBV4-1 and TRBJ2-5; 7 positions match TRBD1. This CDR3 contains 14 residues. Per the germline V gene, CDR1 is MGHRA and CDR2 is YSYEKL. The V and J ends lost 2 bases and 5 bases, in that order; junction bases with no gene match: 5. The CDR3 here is CASSQRQGWETQYF. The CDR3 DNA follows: TGCGCCAGCAGCCAACGACAGGGATGGGAGACCCAGTACTTC.

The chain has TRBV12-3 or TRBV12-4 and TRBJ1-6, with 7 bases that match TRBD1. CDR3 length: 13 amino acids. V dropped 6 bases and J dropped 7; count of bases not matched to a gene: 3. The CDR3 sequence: CASSRGRNSPLHF. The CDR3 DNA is TGTGCCAGCAGCAGGGGGAGGAATTCACCCCTCCACTTT.

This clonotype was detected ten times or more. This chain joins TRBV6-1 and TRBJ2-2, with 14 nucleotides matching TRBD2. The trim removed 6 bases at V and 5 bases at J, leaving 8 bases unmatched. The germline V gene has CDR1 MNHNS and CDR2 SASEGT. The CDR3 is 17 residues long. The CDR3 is CASSSGLAGGRTGELFF. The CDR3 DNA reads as TGTGCCAGCAGCTCCGGACTAGCGGGAGGACGGACCGGGGAGCTGTTTTTT.

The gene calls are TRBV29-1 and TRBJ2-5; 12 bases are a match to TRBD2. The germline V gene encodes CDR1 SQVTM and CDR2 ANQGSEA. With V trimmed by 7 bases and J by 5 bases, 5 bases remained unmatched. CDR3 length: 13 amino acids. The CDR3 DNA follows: TGCAGCGGCCGACTAGCGGGAGCTGAGACCCAGTACTTC. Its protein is CSGRLAGAETQYF.

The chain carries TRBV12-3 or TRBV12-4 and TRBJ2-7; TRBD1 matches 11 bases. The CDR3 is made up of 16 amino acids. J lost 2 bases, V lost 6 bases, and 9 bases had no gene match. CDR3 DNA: TGTGCCAGCAGCCCAGTAGGGGACAGGGGGACCTACGAGCAGTACTTC. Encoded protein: CASSPVGDRGTYEQYF.

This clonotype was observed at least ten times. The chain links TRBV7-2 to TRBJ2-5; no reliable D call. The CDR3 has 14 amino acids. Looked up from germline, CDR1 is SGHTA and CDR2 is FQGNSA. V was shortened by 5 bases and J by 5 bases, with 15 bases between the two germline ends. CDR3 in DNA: TGTGCCAGCAGCGCTCAAGGGATACAGGAGACCCAGTACTTC. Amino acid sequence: CASSAQGIQETQYF.

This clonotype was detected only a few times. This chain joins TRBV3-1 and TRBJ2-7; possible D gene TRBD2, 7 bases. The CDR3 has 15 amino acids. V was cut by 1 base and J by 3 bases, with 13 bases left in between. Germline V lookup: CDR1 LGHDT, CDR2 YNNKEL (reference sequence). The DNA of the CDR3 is TGTGCCAGCAGCCAAGCTTCAGCGGGACACTACGAGCAGTACTTC. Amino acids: CASSQASAGHYEQYF.

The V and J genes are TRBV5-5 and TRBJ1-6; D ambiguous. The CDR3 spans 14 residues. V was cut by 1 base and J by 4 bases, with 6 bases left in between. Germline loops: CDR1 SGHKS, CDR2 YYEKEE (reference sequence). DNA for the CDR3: TGTGCCAGCAGCTTGCCGGGGTATAATTCACCCCTCCACTTT. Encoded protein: CASSLPGYNSPLHF.

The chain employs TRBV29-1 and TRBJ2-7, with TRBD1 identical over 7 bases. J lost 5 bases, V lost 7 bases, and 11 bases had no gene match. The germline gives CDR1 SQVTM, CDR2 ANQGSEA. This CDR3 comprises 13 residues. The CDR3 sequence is CSAVVHRGNEQYF. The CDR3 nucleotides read TGCAGCGCAGTGGTGCACAGGGGAAACGAGCAGTACTTC.

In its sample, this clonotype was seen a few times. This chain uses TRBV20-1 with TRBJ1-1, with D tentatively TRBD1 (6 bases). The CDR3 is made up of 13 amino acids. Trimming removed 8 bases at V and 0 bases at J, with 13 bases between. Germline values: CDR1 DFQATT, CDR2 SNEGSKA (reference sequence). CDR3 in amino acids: CSPRGSMNTEAFF. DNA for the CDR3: TGCAGTCCAAGGGGGTCGATGAACACTGAAGCTTTCTTT.

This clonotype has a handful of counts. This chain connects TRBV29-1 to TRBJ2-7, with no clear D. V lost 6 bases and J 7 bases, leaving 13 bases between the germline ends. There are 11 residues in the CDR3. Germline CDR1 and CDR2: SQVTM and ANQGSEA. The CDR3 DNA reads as TGCAGCGTAGATCCGACTTGTGAGCAGTACTTC. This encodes CSVDPTCEQYF.

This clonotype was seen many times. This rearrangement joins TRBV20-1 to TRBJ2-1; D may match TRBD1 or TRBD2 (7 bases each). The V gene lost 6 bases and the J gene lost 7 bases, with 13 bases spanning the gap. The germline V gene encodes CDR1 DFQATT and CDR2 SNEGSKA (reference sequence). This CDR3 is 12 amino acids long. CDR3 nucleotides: TGCAGTGCCGACAGGGAGGGTAATGAGCAGTTCTTC. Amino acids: CSADREGNEQFF.

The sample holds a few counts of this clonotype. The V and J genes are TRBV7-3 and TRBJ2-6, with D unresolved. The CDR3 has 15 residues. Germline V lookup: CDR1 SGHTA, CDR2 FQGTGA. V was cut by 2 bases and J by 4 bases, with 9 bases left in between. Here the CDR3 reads CASSLLGYGANVLTF. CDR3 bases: TGTGCCAGCAGCTTATTGGGGTACGGGGCCAACGTCCTGACTTTC.

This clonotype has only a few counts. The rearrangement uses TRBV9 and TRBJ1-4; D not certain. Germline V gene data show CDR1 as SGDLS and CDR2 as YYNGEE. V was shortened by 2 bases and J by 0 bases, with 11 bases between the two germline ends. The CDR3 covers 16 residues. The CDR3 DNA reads TGTGCCAGCAGCGTTAGGGCAGGACCAACTAATGAAAAACTGTTTTTT. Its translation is CASSVRAGPTNEKLFF.

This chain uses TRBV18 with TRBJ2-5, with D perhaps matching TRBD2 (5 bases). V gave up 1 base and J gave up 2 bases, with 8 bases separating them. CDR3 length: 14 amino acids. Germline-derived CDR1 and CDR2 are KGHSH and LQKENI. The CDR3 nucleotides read TGTGCCAGCTCACCACGGAGGCTACAAGAGACCCAGTACTTC. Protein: CASSPRRLQETQYF.

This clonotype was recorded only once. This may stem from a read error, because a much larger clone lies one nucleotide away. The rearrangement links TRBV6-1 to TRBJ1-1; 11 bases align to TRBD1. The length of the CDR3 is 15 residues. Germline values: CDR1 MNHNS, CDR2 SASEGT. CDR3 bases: TGTGCCAGCAGCGGACAGGGGGCCGGGAACACTAAAGCTTTCTTT. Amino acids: CASSGQGAGNTKAFF.

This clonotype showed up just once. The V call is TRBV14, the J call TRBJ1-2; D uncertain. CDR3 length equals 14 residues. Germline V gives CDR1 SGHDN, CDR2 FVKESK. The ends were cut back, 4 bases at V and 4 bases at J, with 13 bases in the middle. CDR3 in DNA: TGTGCCAGCAGCCCGACGTGGCACCTCTATGGCTACACCTTC. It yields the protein CASSPTWHLYGYTF.

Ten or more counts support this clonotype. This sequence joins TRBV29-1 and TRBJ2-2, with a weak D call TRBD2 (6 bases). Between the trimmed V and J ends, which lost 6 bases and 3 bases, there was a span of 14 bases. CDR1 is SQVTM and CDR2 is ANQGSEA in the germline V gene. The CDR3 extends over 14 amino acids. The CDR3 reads CSVGQGGYTGELFF. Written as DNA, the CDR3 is TGCAGCGTGGGGCAGGGAGGTTACACCGGGGAGCTGTTTTTT.

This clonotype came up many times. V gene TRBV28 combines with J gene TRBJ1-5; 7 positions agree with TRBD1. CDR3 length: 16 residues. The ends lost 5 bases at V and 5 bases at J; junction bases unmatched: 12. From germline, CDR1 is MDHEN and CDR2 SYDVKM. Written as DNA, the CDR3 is TGTGCCAGCAGTCCTCCGGGACAGAAATATGATCAGCCCCAGCATTTT. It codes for CASSPPGQKYDQPQHF.